Each of the 29 T cell receptor beta chains below was sequenced from the same sample in a study of technical replicates of blood from a handful of donors. Data came from immunoSEQ multiplex PCR; TCRdb stores just in-frame clones and leaves some out. Of 85,000 to 100,000 clones listed, 85% to 95% were seen once; the top ten hold about 0.26%. Sequencing used T cells isolated from PBMCs. Receptors were obtained from a human donor in good health.

The J gene is TRBJ1-1, the V gene TRBV5-8; D unclear. Per the germline V gene, CDR1 is SGHTS and CDR2 is YDEGEE. Trimming pared 0 bases from V and 0 bases from J, leaving 12 bases between. This CDR3 region has 16 residues. CDR3 sequence (DNA): TGTGCCAGCAGCTTGGGCGCGGAAGAAATGAACACTGAAGCTTTCTTT. Translation gives CASSLGAEEMNTEAFF. Full variable domain (remainder filled in from reference TRBV5-8 and TRBJ1-1): EAGVTQSPTHLIKTRGQQATLRCSPISGHTSVYWYQQALGLGLQFLLWYDEGEERNRGNFPPRFSGRQFPNYSSELNVNALELEDSALYLCASSLGAEEMNTEAFFGQGTRLTVV.

This chain connects TRBV19 to TRBJ2-7; D is perhaps TRBD1 (5 bases). The CDR3 spans 11 residues. V was cut by 7 bases and J by 2 bases, with 6 bases left in between. Germline CDR1 and CDR2: LNHDA and SQIVND (reference sequence). In DNA, the CDR3 is TGTGCCAGTACGGACACCTACGAGCAGTACTTC. Translation: CASTDTYEQYF.

This sequence joins TRBV5-1 and TRBJ2-7, with 7 bases fitting TRBD1. The V and J ends lost 2 bases and 5 bases, in that order; junction bases with no gene match: 1. This CDR3 comprises 12 residues. Germline V CDR1 and CDR2: SGHRS, YFSETQ. The CDR3 loop is CASSFTGDEQYF. DNA for the CDR3: TGCGCCAGCAGCTTCACAGGGGACGAGCAGTACTTC. The variable domain in full, with the rest retrieved from reference TRBV5-1 and TRBJ2-7, is KAGVTQTPRYLIKTRGQQVTLSCSPISGHRSVSWYQQTPGQGLQFLFEYFSETQRNKGNFPGRFSGRQFSNSRSEMNVSTLELGDSALYLCASSFTGDEQYFGPGTRLTVT.

The chain links TRBV7-6 to TRBJ1-4; unclear D gene. The CDR3 has 17 residues. The V end lost 2 bases, the J end lost 6 bases, and 19 bases lay between the germline ends. The germline CDR1 and CDR2 sequences are SGHVS and FNYEAQ. The CDR3 DNA reads as TGTGCCAGCAGCTTAACACCGGCGACTGCCGTAGATGAAAAACTGTTTTTT. This translates into CASSLTPATAVDEKLFF.

The rearrangement joins TRBV5-1 to TRBJ2-5; 7 nucleotides match TRBD2. The CDR3 extends over 14 amino acids. Germline CDR1 and CDR2: SGHRS and YFSETQ. The J segment lost 4 bases and the V segment lost 2 bases, leaving 5 bases of the junction unmatched. The chain's CDR3 is CASSFSSGTETQYF. The DNA of the CDR3 is TGCGCCAGCAGCTTCTCTAGCGGCACAGAGACCCAGTACTTC.

The chain couples TRBV4-1 to TRBJ1-1, with D perhaps TRBD1 (5 bases). Trimming removed 7 bases at V and 1 base at J, with 16 bases between. The CDR3 extends over 15 amino acids. The germline gives CDR1 MGHRA, CDR2 YSYEKL. The CDR3 sequence: CASKKGALGNTEAFF. DNA of the CDR3: TGCGCCAGCAAGAAAGGGGCTCTGGGGAACACTGAAGCTTTCTTT.

The gene calls are TRBV7-8 and TRBJ2-1, with D hard to call. Germline V gives CDR1 SGHVS, CDR2 FQNEAQ. There are 15 residues in the CDR3. The V end was cut by 0 bases, the J end by 7 bases, with 13 bases between. CDR3 nucleotide sequence: TGTGCCAGCAGCTTAGCGAGACTCCTAGGAAATGAGCAGTTCTTC. This gives the protein CASSLARLLGNEQFF.

This clone showed up just a few times. V is TRBV4-1 and J is TRBJ2-1, with TRBD1 identical over 10 bases. The CDR3 spans 18 residues. The V and J ends lost 1 base and 3 bases, in that order; junction bases with no gene match: 9. The germline V gene encodes CDR1 MGHRA and CDR2 YSYEKL. CDR3 in DNA: TGCGCCAGCAGCCAAGTAGTCGGGGACAGGGGCCTCTACAATGAGCAGTTCTTC. Amino acid sequence: CASSQVVGDRGLYNEQFF.

Comments on this clone: One junction end does not reproduce the germline sequence, and a read error may be involved. The chain combines TRBV7-7 with TRBJ2-1; TRBD2 matches 15 bases. This CDR3 region has 17 residues. Germline V lookup: CDR1 SSHAT, CDR2 FNYEAQ (reference sequence). The CDR3 is CASSLDGTSGGSNEQFF. The CDR3 DNA sequence: TGTGCTAGCAGCTTAGATGGGACTAGCGGGGGGTCAAATGAGCAGTTCTTC.

This chain joins TRBV10-3 and TRBJ1-2; 12 bases match TRBD1. This CDR3 is built from 15 residues. Trimming at V came to 6 bases and at J to 8 bases, leaving 10 bases not matched to a gene. Germline V gives CDR1 ENHRY, CDR2 SYGVKD. The CDR3 DNA reads TGTGCCATCAGCTCTCCGGGACAGGGGGCTAACGGCTACACCTTC. This codes for CAISSPGQGANGYTF.

The rearrangement uses TRBV27 and TRBJ2-4; D is unresolved. CDR3 length equals 11 residues. Trimming took 5 bases from V and 8 from J, leaving 7 bases between them. In germline, CDR1 is MNHEY, CDR2 SMNVEV (reference sequence). The CDR3 sequence: CASSHMDIQYF. As DNA, the CDR3 is TGTGCCAGCAGTCACATGGACATTCAGTACTTC.

The chain recombines TRBV7-9 with TRBJ2-7; 7 bases fit TRBD2. Losses at the gene ends were 2 bases for V and 0 bases for J; bases not matched to a gene: 4. Germline-derived CDR1 and CDR2 are SEHNR and FQNEAQ (reference sequence). This CDR3 region has 15 residues. The CDR3 bases are TGTGCCAGCAGCTTACTAGGGGACTACTCCTACGAGCAGTACTTC. Amino acid sequence: CASSLLGDYSYEQYF.

Notes on this clone: The germline gene is not matched at one end of the junction; a read error may be the cause. This sequence joins TRBV6-4 and TRBJ1-2; 9 nucleotides align to TRBD1. The CDR3 covers 12 residues. Looked up from germline, CDR1 is MRHNA and CDR2 is SNTAGT. The CDR3 loop reads CASSDTGTGFHF. The CDR3 nucleotides are TGTGCCAGCAGTGACACGGGGACAGGGTTTCACTTC.

This clone appeared a single time. CDR3 nucleotides: TGCGCCAGCACAGGGACTAGCGGAAACACATACAATGAGCAGTTCTTC. It codes for CASTGTSGNTYNEQFF. The genes are TRBV10-1 and TRBJ2-1; 11 nucleotides line up with TRBD2. The germline V gene has CDR1 WNHNN and CDR2 SYGVQD (reference sequence). The CDR3 is 16 amino acids. V dropped 7 bases and J dropped 4; count of bases not matched to a gene: 9.

The chain has TRBV28 and TRBJ2-7; 9 nucleotides line up with TRBD1. The germline gives CDR1 MDHEN, CDR2 SYDVKM. This CDR3 is built from 15 residues. The V and J ends lost 5 bases and 3 bases, in that order; junction bases with no gene match: 8. The CDR3 reads CASSGNRGRRYEQYF. The CDR3 DNA is TGTGCCAGCAGTGGAAACAGGGGGCGCCGCTACGAGCAGTACTTC.

This chain joins TRBV28 and TRBJ1-5; 7 bases map to TRBD1. The CDR3 is 15 amino acids. V lost 4 bases, J lost 4 bases, and 7 bases stayed unmatched. Germline-derived CDR1 and CDR2 are MDHEN and SYDVKM. The CDR3 spells CASSYRGHFNQPQHF. CDR3 nucleotides: TGTGCCAGCAGTTATAGGGGGCACTTTAATCAGCCCCAGCATTTT. The full variable domain, in which reference TRBV28 and TRBJ1-5 provide the parts outside the CDR3, is DVKVTQSSRYLVKRTGEKVFLECVQDMDHENMFWYRQDPGLGLRLIYFSYDVKMKEKGDIPEGYSVSREKKERFSLILESASTNQTSMYLCASSYRGHFNQPQHFGDGTRLSIL.

The V and J genes are TRBV6-5 and TRBJ1-1, with a possible D match to TRBD1 (6 bases). Germline V CDR1 and CDR2: MNHEY, SVGAGI. V lost 10 bases to trimming and J lost 7 bases, with 16 bases between them. CDR3 length: 12 amino acids. The CDR3 loop is CATATGRDEAFF. CDR3 coding DNA: TGTGCCACTGCCACAGGGAGAGATGAAGCTTTCTTT.

The genes are TRBV5-1 and TRBJ2-1, with 14 nucleotides matching TRBD2. V shed 4 bases, J shed 3 bases, and the junction held 6 bases outside the gene matches. Germline V gene sequence: CDR1 SGHRS, CDR2 YFSETQ. The CDR3 length is 17 residues. CDR3 region: CASSEGLAGVVYNEQFF. CDR3 sequence (DNA): TGCGCCAGCAGCGAGGGACTAGCGGGAGTGGTCTACAATGAGCAGTTCTTC.

J is TRBJ1-5 and V is TRBV27, with 7 nucleotides matching TRBD1. The CDR3 runs 13 residues. J lost 11 bases, V lost 5 bases, and 9 bases had no gene match. The germline CDR1 and CDR2 sequences are MNHEY and SMNVEV (reference sequence). Here the CDR3 DNA reads TGTGCCAGCAGTACGGGACAGCTGGGATCCCAGCATTTT. Amino acids: CASSTGQLGSQHF.

The rearrangement uses TRBV14 and TRBJ2-7, with 7 positions matching TRBD2. This CDR3 has 15 residues. V was pared by 4 bases and J by 3 bases, with 9 bases of the junction left unmatched. CDR1 and CDR2 from the germline V gene are SGHDN and FVKESK. The CDR3 DNA is TGTGCCAGCAGCCCTTGGGCTAGCGGTTACTACGAGCAGTACTTC. This encodes CASSPWASGYYEQYF.

The rearrangement links TRBV5-6 to TRBJ2-7; D call uncertain. The CDR3 is 11 residues long. With 3 bases removed from V and 2 bases from J, the gap between germline ends came to 3 bases. CDR1 is SGHDT, CDR2 YYEEEE, per germline. The CDR3 region has the DNA TGTGCCAGCAGCTCAGCCTACGAGCAGTACTTC. Amino acid sequence: CASSSAYEQYF. Variable domain in full (rest from reference TRBV5-6 and TRBJ2-7): DAGVTQSPTHLIKTRGQQVTLRCSPKSGHDTVSWYQQALGQGPQFIFQYYEEEERQRGNFPDRFSGHQFPNYSSELNVNALLLGDSALYLCASSSAYEQYFGPGTRLTVT.

This clone was observed once. V and J are TRBV5-5 and TRBJ1-2; D not resolved. V was pared by 4 bases and J by 3 bases, with 13 bases between. The CDR3 length is 14 residues. Germline CDR1 is SGHKS and CDR2 is YYEKEE (reference sequence). Written as DNA, the CDR3 is TGTGCCAGCAGCAGACTCGGACTCGACTATGGCTACACCTTC. Translating gives CASSRLGLDYGYTF.

The chain couples TRBV6-4 to TRBJ1-6; D is possibly TRBD1 (5 bases). The CDR3 runs to 15 residues. Germline V gives CDR1 MRHNA, CDR2 SNTAGT. V lost 0 bases to trimming and J lost 10 bases, with 13 bases between them. The CDR3 coding sequence is TGTGCCAGCAGTGACTCAGGGGAGGGGAACTCACCCCTCCACTTT. Protein: CASSDSGEGNSPLHF.

The chain combines TRBV25-1 with TRBJ2-1, with 9 bases fitting TRBD1. The CDR3 loop spans 15 amino acids. Looked up from germline, CDR1 is MGHDK and CDR2 is SYGVNS. The junction had 2 bases not matched to a gene; V was cut back by 2 bases and J by 3 bases. CDR3 protein: CASSEGTGSYNEQFF. The CDR3 nucleotides are TGTGCCAGCAGTGAAGGGACAGGGAGCTACAATGAGCAGTTCTTC.

This clone has a single count. The chain recombines TRBV19 with TRBJ1-2; 8 bases map to TRBD1. Germline V gene sequence: CDR1 LNHDA, CDR2 SQIVND (reference sequence). The CDR3 totals 18 residues. The V and J ends lost 6 bases and 1 base, in that order; junction bases with no gene match: 16. The DNA of the CDR3 is TGTGCCAGTAGAACCGACAGGGGCCAACCACAAGATAACTATGGCTACACCTTC. Translated, it gives CASRTDRGQPQDNYGYTF.

V is TRBV30 and J is TRBJ1-1; 11 bases are a match to TRBD1. The CDR3 runs 14 residues. Germline CDR1 and CDR2: GTSNPN and SVGIG (reference sequence). The V segment lost 0 bases and the J segment 5 bases; nucleotides outside the gene matches: 2. CDR3 sequence reads: CAWSVGQGATEAFF. The CDR3 nucleotides are TGTGCCTGGAGTGTCGGACAGGGGGCTACTGAAGCTTTCTTT. Full variable domain (missing parts from reference TRBV30 and TRBJ1-1): SQTIHQWPATLVQPVGSPLSLECTVEGTSNPNLYWYRQAAGRGLQLLFYSVGIGQISSEVPQNLSASRPQDRQFILSSKKLLLSDSGFYLCAWSVGQGATEAFFGQGTRLTVV.

The genes are TRBV2 and TRBJ2-3, with 10 bases matching TRBD2. The CDR3 is 15 amino acids. V gave up 4 bases and J gave up 2 bases; unmatched junction bases: 3. From germline, CDR1 is SNHLY and CDR2 FYNNEI. CDR3 residues: CASSVLAGDTDTQYF. In nucleotides, the CDR3 is TGTGCCAGCAGTGTGCTAGCGGGGGACACAGATACGCAGTATTTT.

Only one count was recorded for this clone. V is TRBV29-1 and J is TRBJ2-3, with D possibly TRBD2 on 6 matching bases. The ends were cut back, 7 bases at V and 4 bases at J, with 24 bases in the middle. This CDR3 comprises 16 residues. CDR1 is SQVTM, CDR2 ANQGSEA, per germline. The CDR3 DNA reads TGCAGCGCTCGGGGGAGGCTAGCCAATAGTGCAGATACGCAGTATTTT. Its protein is CSARGRLANSADTQYF.

The chain links TRBV5-1 to TRBJ2-1; 7 bases agree with TRBD2. The V gene's germline CDR1 is SGHRS and CDR2 YFSETQ. The trim removed 0 bases at V and 8 bases at J, leaving 5 bases unmatched. The length of the CDR3 is 14 residues. This CDR3 reads CASSLGLADDEQFF. The CDR3 bases are TGCGCCAGCAGCTTGGGACTAGCCGACGATGAGCAGTTCTTC.